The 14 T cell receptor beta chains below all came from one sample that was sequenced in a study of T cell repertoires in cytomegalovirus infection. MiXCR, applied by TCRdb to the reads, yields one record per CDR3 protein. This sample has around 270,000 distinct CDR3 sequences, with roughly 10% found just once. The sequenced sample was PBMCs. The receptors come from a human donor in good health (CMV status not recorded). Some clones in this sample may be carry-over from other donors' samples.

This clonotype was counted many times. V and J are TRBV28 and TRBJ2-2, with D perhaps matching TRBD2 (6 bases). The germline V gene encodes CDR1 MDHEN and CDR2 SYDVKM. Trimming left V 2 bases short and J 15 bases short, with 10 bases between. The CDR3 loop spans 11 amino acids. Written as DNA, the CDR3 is TGTGCCAGCAGTTTAGAGGAGGGAATGTTTTTT. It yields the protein CASSLEEGMFF.

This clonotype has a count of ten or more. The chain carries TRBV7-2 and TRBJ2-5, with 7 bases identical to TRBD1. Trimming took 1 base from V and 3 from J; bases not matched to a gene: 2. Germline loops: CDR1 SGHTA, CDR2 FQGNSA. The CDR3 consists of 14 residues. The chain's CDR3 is CASSLGRGKETQYF. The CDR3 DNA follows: TGTGCCAGCAGCTTAGGCAGGGGGAAAGAGACCCAGTACTTC.

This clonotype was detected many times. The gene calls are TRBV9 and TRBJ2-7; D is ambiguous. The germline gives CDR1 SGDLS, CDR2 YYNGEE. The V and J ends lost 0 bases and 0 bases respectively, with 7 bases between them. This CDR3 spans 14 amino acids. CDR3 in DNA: TGTGCCAGCAGCGTAGCCCCTAGCTCCTACGAGCAGTACTTC. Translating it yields CASSVAPSSYEQYF.

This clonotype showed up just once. As DNA, the CDR3 is TGTGCCACCAGCCCACTGCAGAACTACAATGAGCAGTTCTTC. It encodes CATSPLQNYNEQFF. This sequence joins TRBV15 and TRBJ2-1, with D unclear. The CDR3 has 14 residues. The V gene lost 5 bases and the J gene lost 3 bases, with 11 bases spanning the gap. CDR1 LNHNV and CDR2 YYDKDF come from the germline V gene (reference sequence).

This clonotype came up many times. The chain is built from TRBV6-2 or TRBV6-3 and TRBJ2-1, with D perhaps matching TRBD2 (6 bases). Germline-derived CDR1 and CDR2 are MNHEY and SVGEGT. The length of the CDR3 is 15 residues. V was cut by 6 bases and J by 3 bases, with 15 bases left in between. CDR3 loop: CASSPTGVVYNEQFF. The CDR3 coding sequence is TGTGCCAGCAGCCCAACGGGGGTGGTCTACAATGAGCAGTTCTTC.

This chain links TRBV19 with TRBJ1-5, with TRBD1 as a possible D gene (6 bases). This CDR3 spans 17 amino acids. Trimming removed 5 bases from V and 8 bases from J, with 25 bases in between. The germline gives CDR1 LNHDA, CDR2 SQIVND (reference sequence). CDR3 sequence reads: CASSFGFGGGLSEPQHF. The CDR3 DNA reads TGTGCCAGTAGTTTTGGTTTCGGAGGGGGTCTAAGTGAGCCCCAGCATTTT.

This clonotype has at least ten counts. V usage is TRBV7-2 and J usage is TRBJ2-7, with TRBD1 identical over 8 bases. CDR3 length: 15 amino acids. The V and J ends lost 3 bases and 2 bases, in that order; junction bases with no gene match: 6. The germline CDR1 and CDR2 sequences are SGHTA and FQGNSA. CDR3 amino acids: CASSFDRGATYEQYF. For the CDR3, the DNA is TGTGCCAGCAGCTTCGACAGGGGTGCGACCTACGAGCAGTACTTC. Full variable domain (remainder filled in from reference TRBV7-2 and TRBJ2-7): GAGVSQSPSNKVTEKGKDVELRCDPISGHTALYWYRQSLGQGLEFLIYFQGNSAPDKSGLPSDRFSAERTGGSVSTLTIQRTQQEDSAVYLCASSFDRGATYEQYFGPGTRLTVT.

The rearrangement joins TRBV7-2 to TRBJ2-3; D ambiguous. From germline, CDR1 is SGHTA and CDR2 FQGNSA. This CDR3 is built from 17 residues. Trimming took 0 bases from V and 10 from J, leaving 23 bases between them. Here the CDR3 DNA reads TGTGCCAGCAGCTTAGCGTTAGGGTCGCGTAGATCGTCGGCGCAGTATTTT. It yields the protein CASSLALGSRRSSAQYF. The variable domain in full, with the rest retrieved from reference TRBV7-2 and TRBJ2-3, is GAGVSQSPSNKVTEKGKDVELRCDPISGHTALYWYRQSLGQGLEFLIYFQGNSAPDKSGLPSDRFSAERTGGSVSTLTIQRTQQEDSAVYLCASSLALGSRRSSAQYFGPGTRLTVL.

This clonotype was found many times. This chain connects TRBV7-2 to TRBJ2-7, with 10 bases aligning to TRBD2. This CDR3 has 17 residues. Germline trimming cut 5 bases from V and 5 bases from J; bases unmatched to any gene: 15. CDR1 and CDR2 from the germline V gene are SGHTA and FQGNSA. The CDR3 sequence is CASSPGGAGGRVDEQYF. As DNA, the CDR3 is TGTGCCAGCAGCCCTGGTGGAGCGGGGGGGCGAGTTGACGAGCAGTACTTC.

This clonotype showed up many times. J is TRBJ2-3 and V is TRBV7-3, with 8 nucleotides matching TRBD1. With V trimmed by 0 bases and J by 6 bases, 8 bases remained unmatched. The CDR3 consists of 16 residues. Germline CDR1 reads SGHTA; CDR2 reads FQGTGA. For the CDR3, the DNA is TGTGCCAGCAGCTTAACGCGGGACAGGTCGGTCGATACGCAGTATTTT. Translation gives CASSLTRDRSVDTQYF.

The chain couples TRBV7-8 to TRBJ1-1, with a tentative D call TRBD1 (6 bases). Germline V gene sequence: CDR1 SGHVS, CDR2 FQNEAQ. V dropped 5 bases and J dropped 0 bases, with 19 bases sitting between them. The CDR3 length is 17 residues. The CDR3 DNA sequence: TGTGCCAGCAGCCCAAACAGGGAGTCTCGCATGAACACTGAAGCTTTCTTT. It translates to CASSPNRESRMNTEAFF.

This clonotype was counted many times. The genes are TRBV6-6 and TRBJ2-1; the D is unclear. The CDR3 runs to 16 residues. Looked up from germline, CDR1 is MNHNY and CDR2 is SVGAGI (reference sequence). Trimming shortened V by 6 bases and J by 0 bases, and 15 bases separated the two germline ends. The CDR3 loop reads CASSSLERSSYNEQFF. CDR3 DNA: TGTGCCAGCAGCTCCCTGGAGAGGAGCTCCTACAATGAGCAGTTCTTC.

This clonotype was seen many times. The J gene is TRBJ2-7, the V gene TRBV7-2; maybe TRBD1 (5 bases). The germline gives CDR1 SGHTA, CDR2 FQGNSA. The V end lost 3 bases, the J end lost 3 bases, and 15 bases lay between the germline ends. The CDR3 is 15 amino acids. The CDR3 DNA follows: TGTGCCAGCAGCTTTATGGGGCAGCTTTACTACGAGCAGTACTTC. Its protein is CASSFMGQLYYEQYF.

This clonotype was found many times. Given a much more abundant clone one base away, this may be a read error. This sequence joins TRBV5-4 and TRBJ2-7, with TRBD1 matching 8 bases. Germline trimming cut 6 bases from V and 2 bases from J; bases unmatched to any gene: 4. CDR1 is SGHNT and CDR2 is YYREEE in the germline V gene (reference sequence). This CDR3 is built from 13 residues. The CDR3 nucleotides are TGTGCCAGCACCCGGGACAGGACCTACGAGCAGTACTTC. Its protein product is CASTRDRTYEQYF.